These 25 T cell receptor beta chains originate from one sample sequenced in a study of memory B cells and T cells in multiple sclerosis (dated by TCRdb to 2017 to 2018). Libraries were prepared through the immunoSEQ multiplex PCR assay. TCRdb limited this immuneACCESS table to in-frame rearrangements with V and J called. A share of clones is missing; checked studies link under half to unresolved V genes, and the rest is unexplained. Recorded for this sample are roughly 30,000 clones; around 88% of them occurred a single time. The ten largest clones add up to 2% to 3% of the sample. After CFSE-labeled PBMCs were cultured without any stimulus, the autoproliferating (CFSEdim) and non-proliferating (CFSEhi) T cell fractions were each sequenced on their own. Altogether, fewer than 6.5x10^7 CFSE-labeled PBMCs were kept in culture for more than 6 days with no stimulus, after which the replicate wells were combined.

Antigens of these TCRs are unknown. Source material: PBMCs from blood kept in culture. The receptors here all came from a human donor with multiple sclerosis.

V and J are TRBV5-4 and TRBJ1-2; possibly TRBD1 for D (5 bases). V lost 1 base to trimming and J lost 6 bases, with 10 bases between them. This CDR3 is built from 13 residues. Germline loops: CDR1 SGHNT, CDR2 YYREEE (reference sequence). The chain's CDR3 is CASSLLTGDGYTF. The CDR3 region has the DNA TGTGCCAGCAGCTTGCTCACAGGCGATGGCTACACCTTC.

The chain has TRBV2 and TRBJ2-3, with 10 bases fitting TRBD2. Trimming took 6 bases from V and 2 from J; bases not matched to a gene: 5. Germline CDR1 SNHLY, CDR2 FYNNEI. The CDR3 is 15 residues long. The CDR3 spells CASRPLAGATDTQYF. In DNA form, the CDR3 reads TGTGCCAGCAGGCCCCTAGCGGGGGCCACAGATACGCAGTATTTT.

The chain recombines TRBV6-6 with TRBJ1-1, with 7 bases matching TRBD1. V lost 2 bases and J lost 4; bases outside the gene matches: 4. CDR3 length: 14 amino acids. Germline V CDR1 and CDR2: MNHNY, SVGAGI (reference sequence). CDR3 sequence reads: CASSYRDRPTEAFF. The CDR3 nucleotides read TGTGCCAGCAGTTACAGGGACAGACCCACTGAAGCTTTCTTT.

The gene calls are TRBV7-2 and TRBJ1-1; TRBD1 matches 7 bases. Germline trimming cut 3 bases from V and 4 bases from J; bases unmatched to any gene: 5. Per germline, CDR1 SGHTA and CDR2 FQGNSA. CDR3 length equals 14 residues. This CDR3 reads CASSLQGVGTEAFF. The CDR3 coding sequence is TGTGCCAGCAGCTTGCAGGGGGTGGGCACTGAAGCTTTCTTT. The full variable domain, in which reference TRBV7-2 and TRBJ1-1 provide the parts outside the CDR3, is GAGVSQSPSNKVTEKGKDVELRCDPISGHTALYWYRQSLGQGLEFLIYFQGNSAPDKSGLPSDRFSAERTGGSVSTLTIQRTQQEDSAVYLCASSLQGVGTEAFFGQGTRLTVV.

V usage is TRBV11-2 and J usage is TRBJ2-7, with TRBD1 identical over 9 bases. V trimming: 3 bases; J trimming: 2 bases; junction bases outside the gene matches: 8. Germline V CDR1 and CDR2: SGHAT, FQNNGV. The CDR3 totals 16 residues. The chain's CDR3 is CASSFDRGVGPYEQYF. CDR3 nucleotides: TGTGCCAGCAGCTTCGACAGGGGGGTCGGTCCCTACGAGCAGTACTTC.

CDR3 in amino acids: CASKMVSGSSYNEQFF. The CDR3 nucleotides read TGTGCCAGTAAAATGGTTAGCGGGAGCTCCTACAATGAGCAGTTCTTC. V is TRBV19 and J is TRBJ2-1; 9 bases map to TRBD2. The CDR3 runs to 16 residues. Germline values: CDR1 LNHDA, CDR2 SQIVND (reference sequence). Trimming at V came to 7 bases and at J to 0 bases, leaving 7 bases not matched to a gene.

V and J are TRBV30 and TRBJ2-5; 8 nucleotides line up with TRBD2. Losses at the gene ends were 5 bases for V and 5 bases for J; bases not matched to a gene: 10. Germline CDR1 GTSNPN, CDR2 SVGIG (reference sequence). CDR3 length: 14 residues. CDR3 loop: CAWVRAGGRETQYF. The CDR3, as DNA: TGTGCCTGGGTCCGGGCGGGAGGACGGGAGACCCAGTACTTC. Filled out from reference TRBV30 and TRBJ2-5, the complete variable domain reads SQTIHQWPATLVQPVGSPLSLECTVEGTSNPNLYWYRQAAGRGLQLLFYSVGIGQISSEVPQNLSASRPQDRQFILSSKKLLLSDSGFYLCAWVRAGGRETQYFGPGTRLLVL.

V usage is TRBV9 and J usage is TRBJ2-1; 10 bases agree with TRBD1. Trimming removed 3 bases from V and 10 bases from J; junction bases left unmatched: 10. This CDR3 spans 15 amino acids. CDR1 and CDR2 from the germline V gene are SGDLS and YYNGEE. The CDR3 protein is CASSARDRGIGEQFF. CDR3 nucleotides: TGTGCCAGCAGCGCCCGGGACAGGGGAATAGGAGAGCAGTTCTTC. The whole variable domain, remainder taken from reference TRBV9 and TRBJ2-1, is DSGVTQTPKHLITATGQRVTLRCSPRSGDLSVYWYQQSLDQGLQFLIQYYNGEERAKGNILERFSAQQFPDLHSELNLSSLELGDSALYFCASSARDRGIGEQFFGPGTRLTVL.

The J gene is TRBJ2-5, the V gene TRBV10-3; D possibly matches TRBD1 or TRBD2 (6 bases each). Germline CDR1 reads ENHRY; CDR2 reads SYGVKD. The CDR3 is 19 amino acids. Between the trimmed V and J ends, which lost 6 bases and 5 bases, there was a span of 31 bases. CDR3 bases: TGTGCCATCAGATCCGGAGGGGGGTCCCCTAAGTCCCCAGGGGAGACCCAGTACTTC. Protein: CAIRSGGGSPKSPGETQYF.

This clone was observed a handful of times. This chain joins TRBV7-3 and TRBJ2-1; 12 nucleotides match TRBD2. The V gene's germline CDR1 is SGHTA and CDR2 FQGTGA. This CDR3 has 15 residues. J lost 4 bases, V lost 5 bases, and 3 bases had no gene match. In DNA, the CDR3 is TGTGCCAGCAGCGAAGGACTAGCGGGATACAATGAGCAGTTCTTC. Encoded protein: CASSEGLAGYNEQFF.

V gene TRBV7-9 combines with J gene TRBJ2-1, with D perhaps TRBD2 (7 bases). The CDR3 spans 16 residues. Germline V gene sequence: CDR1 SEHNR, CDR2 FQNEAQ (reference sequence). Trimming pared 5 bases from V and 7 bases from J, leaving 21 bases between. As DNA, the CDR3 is TGTGCCAGCAGCCACTACCGAGGGGGGGGCCCGAATGAGCAGTTCTTC. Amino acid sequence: CASSHYRGGGPNEQFF.

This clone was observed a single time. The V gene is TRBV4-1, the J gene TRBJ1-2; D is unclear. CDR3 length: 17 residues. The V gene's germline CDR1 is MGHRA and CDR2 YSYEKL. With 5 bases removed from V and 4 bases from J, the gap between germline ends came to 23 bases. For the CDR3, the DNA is TGCGCCAGCAGCTGTGAGGACCAGAACCGAAAGACCTATGGCTACACCTTC. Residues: CASSCEDQNRKTYGYTF.

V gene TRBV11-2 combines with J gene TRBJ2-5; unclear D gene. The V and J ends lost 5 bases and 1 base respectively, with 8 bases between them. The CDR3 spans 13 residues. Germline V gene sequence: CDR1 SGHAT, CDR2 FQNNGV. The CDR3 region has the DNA TGTGCCAGCAGCAACCCCCCCCAAGAGACCCAGTACTTC. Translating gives CASSNPPQETQYF.

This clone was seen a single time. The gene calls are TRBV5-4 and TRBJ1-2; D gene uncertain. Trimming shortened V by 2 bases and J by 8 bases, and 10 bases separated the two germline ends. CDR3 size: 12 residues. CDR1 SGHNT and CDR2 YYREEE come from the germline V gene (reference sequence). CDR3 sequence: CASSLGLTGYTF. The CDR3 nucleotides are TGTGCCAGCAGCTTAGGCCTGACAGGCTACACCTTC.

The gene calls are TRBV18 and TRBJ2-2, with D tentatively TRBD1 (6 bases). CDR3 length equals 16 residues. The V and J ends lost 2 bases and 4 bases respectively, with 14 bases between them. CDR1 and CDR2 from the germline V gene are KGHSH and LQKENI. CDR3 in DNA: TGTGCCAGCTCACCAAAGGGGGACACGTTCACCGGGGAGCTGTTTTTT. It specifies CASSPKGDTFTGELFF.

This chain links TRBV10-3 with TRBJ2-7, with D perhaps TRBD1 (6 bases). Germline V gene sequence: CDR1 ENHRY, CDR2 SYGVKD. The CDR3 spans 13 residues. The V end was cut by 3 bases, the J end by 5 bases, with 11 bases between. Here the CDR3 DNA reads TGTGCCATCAGTGAAAGCAGGGGCGACGAGCAGTACTTC. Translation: CAISESRGDEQYF.

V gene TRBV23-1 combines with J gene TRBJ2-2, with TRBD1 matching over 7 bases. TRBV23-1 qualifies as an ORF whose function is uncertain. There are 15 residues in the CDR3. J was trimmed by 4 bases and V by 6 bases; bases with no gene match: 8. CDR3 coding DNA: TGCGCCAGCAGCCCCGGGACAGAACTCACCGGGGAGCTGTTTTTT. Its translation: CASSPGTELTGELFF.

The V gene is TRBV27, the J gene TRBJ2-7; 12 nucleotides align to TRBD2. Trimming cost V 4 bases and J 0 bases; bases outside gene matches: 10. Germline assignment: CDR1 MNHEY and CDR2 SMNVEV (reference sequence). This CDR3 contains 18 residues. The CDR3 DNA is TGTGCCAGCAGTTCATACTCTACTAGCGGGAGGCCCTCCTACGAGCAGTACTTC. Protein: CASSSYSTSGRPSYEQYF.

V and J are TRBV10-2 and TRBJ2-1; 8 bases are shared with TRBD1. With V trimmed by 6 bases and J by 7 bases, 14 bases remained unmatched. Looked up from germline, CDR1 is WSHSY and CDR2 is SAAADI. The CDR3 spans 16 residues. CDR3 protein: CASRGIDRGGFNEQFF. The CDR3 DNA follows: TGCGCCAGCAGGGGAATTGACAGGGGAGGTTTTAATGAGCAGTTCTTC.

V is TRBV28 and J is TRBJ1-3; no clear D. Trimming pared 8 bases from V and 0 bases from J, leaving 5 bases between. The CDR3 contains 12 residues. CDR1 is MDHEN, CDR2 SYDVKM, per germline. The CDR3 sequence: CASYSSGNTIYF. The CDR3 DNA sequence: TGTGCCAGCTACAGCTCTGGAAACACCATATATTTT.

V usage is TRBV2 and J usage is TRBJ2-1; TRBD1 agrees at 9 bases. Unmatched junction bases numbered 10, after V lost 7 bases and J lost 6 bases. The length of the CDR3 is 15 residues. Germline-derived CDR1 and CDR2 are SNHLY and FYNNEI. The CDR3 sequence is CASKKQGALFNEQFF. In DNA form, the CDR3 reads TGTGCCAGCAAAAAACAGGGGGCTCTTTTCAATGAGCAGTTCTTC.

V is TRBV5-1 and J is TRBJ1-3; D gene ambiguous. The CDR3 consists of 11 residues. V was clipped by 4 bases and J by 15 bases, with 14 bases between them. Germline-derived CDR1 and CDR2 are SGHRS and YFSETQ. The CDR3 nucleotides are TGCGCCAGCAGCCTGGACGGGTCGTCATATTTT. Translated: CASSLDGSSYF.

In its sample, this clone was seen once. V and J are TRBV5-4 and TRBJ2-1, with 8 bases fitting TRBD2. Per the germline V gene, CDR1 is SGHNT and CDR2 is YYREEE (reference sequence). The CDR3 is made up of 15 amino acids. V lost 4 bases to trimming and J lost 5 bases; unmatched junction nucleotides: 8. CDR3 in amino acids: CASSPGGPSNNEQFF. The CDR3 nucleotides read TGTGCCAGCAGCCCGGGGGGGCCTTCTAACAATGAGCAGTTCTTC.

The CDR3 loop is CASSPDSSNQPQHF. The DNA for the CDR3 is TGTGCCAGCTCACCCGACAGTAGCAATCAGCCCCAGCATTTT. This rearrangement joins TRBV18 to TRBJ1-5; a possible D gene is TRBD1 (5 bases). Per the germline V gene, CDR1 is KGHSH and CDR2 is LQKENI. The CDR3 runs 14 residues. V gave up 3 bases and J gave up 0 bases, with 6 bases separating them.

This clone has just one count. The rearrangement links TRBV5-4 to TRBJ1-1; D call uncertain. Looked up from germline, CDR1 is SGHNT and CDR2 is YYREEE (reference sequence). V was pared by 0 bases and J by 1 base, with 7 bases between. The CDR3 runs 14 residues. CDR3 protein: CASSLEQRNTEAFF. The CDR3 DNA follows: TGTGCCAGCAGCTTGGAACAGAGGAACACTGAAGCTTTCTTT.